The 11 T cell receptor beta chains given below trace back to one sample, sequenced in a study of cytomegalovirus exposure and HLA in healthy donors (dated by TCRdb to 2016 to 2017). Libraries were constructed by the immunoSEQ multiplex PCR assay. For the multiplex PCR, a mixture combining 60 forward primers for TCR Vbeta segments and 13 reverse primers for TCR Jbeta segments was used. This immuneACCESS table, as held by TCRdb, lists in-frame sequences with V and J called but not all clones. Of the missing ones, under half trace to an unresolved V gene in checked studies; the others have no known cause. The sample table lists over 120,000 clones, around 80% of them with a count of one. 2% to 2.5% of the sample is held by the ten biggest clonotypes. The sequencing input was PBMCs. The receptor set was obtained from a man in his fifties in good health and CMV-seronegative.

The rearrangement joins TRBV30 to TRBJ1-5, with a weak D call TRBD1 (6 bases). Germline CDR1 and CDR2: GTSNPN and SVGIG (reference sequence). Trimming left V 2 bases short and J 5 bases short, with 10 bases between. This CDR3 is built from 13 residues. This CDR3 is CAWSRTADQPQHF. CDR3 nucleotide sequence: TGTGCCTGGAGTCGGACAGCTGATCAGCCCCAGCATTTT. Filled out from reference TRBV30 and TRBJ1-5, the complete variable domain reads SQTIHQWPATLVQPVGSPLSLECTVEGTSNPNLYWYRQAAGRGLQLLFYSVGIGQISSEVPQNLSASRPQDRQFILSSKKLLLSDSGFYLCAWSRTADQPQHFGDGTRLSIL.

The CDR3 region has the DNA TGTGCCAGCAGCTACTCCCCGGACAGGTCGAACACCGGGGAGCTGTTTTTT. It translates to CASSYSPDRSNTGELFF. The chain employs TRBV7-6 and TRBJ2-2, with 7 bases matching TRBD1. There are 17 residues in the CDR3. V lost 4 bases, J lost 0 bases, and 8 bases stayed unmatched. Per the germline V gene, CDR1 is SGHVS and CDR2 is FNYEAQ.

The chain is built from TRBV28 and TRBJ1-2, with a weak D call TRBD1 (6 bases). Trimming shortened V by 7 bases and J by 8 bases, and 14 bases separated the two germline ends. The CDR3 has 12 amino acids. Germline values: CDR1 MDHEN, CDR2 SYDVKM. CDR3 protein: CASTSRGVGYTF. The CDR3 DNA reads as TGTGCCAGCACGTCCAGGGGAGTGGGCTACACCTTC.

This clone was counted a single time. The V gene is TRBV30, the J gene TRBJ1-5; D perhaps matches TRBD1 (6 bases). This CDR3 contains 15 residues. V was trimmed by 5 bases and J by 5 bases, leaving 19 bases between them. The V gene's germline CDR1 is GTSNPN and CDR2 SVGIG (reference sequence). The CDR3 DNA sequence: TGTGCCTGGGGGACCCCGACTGGGGGCGATCAGCCCCAGCATTTT. Translation gives CAWGTPTGGDQPQHF. Based on the CDR3 plus reference TRBV30 and TRBJ1-5, the full variable domain is SQTIHQWPATLVQPVGSPLSLECTVEGTSNPNLYWYRQAAGRGLQLLFYSVGIGQISSEVPQNLSASRPQDRQFILSSKKLLLSDSGFYLCAWGTPTGGDQPQHFGDGTRLSIL.

V gene TRBV11-2 combines with J gene TRBJ2-7, with a weak D call TRBD2 (5 bases). Per germline, CDR1 SGHAT and CDR2 FQNNGV. The CDR3 has 15 amino acids. Trimming cost V 3 bases and J 1 base, with 13 bases left between them. CDR3 nucleotide sequence: TGTGCCAGCAGCTTGGAGGAGGCCGTATCCTACGAGCAGTACTTC. It specifies CASSLEEAVSYEQYF.

This sequence joins TRBV4-1 and TRBJ1-2; 9 bases match TRBD1. CDR3 length: 16 amino acids. Germline CDR1 MGHRA, CDR2 YSYEKL. V gave up 3 bases and J gave up 3 bases; unmatched junction bases: 8. The CDR3 bases are TGCGCCAGCAGCCAGGAACAGGGGGCTCGAGACTATGGCTACACCTTC. Its protein product is CASSQEQGARDYGYTF.

CDR3 sequence: CASSLRGQGHSPLHF. The CDR3, as DNA: TGTGCCAGCAGCTTACGTGGACAGGGGCACTCACCCCTCCACTTT. The V and J genes are TRBV7-3 and TRBJ1-6; 9 bases line up with TRBD1. Germline CDR1 SGHTA, CDR2 FQGTGA. The ends lost 2 bases at V and 10 bases at J; junction bases unmatched: 6. The CDR3 loop spans 15 amino acids. Based on the CDR3 plus reference TRBV7-3 and TRBJ1-6, the full variable domain is GAGVSQTPSNKVTEKGKYVELRCDPISGHTALYWYRQSLGQGPEFLIYFQGTGAADDSGLPNDRFFAVRPEGSVSTLKIQRTERGDSAVYLCASSLRGQGHSPLHFGNGTRLTVT.

About this clone: This CDR3 is also generated by other DNA sequences in the sample. The chain links TRBV7-2 to TRBJ2-3; D is ambiguous. CDR1 is SGHTA, CDR2 FQGNSA, per germline. The CDR3 extends over 11 amino acids. V was trimmed by 4 bases and J by 3 bases, leaving 2 bases between them. CDR3: CASSSTDTQYF. In nucleotides, the CDR3 is TGTGCCAGCAGCTCAACAGATACGCAGTATTTT.

The chain recombines TRBV7-9 with TRBJ2-7; 8 bases are shared with TRBD2. With V trimmed by 5 bases and J by 2 bases, 8 bases remained unmatched. This CDR3 spans 15 amino acids. Germline loops: CDR1 SEHNR, CDR2 FQNEAQ (reference sequence). CDR3 amino acids: CASSPAGGGTYEQYF. CDR3 DNA sequence: TGTGCCAGCAGCCCTGCCGGGGGGGGAACCTACGAGCAGTACTTC.

This clone was seen once. V gene TRBV9 combines with J gene TRBJ1-6; 7 nucleotides match TRBD1. The CDR3 sequence is 17 residues long. Germline trimming cut 0 bases from V and 7 bases from J; bases unmatched to any gene: 10. Per the germline V gene, CDR1 is SGDLS and CDR2 is YYNGEE. In nucleotides, the CDR3 is TGTGCCAGCAGCGTAGCATCGGGACAGACAACAAATTCACCCCTCCACTTT. Translation: CASSVASGQTTNSPLHF. Looking up the rest from reference TRBV9 and TRBJ1-6 gives the full variable domain: DSGVTQTPKHLITATGQRVTLRCSPRSGDLSVYWYQQSLDQGLQFLIQYYNGEERAKGNILERFSAQQFPDLHSELNLSSLELGDSALYFCASSVASGQTTNSPLHFGNGTRLTVT.

In its sample, this clone was seen once. This sequence joins TRBV5-1 and TRBJ2-1; 7 bases fit TRBD1. V lost 4 bases to trimming and J lost 8 bases; unmatched junction nucleotides: 12. The germline gives CDR1 SGHRS, CDR2 YFSETQ. CDR3 length: 15 residues. In nucleotides, the CDR3 is TGCGCCAGCAGCACGGGACAGTTAGCGTACGATGAGCAGTTCTTC. Protein: CASSTGQLAYDEQFF.